These T cell receptor beta chains were read from a single sample in a study of graft-versus-host responses after intestinal transplantation. Libraries were prepared by immunoSEQ multiplex PCR; TCRdb keeps only in-frame clonotypes and omits some of them. The top ten hold approximately 0.069% of the sample, which has roughly 100,000 clones, about nine tenths seen once. Which antigens these TCRs recognize remains unknown. Sequenced here: unstimulated CD8+ T cells sorted from spleen or lymph node cells, sampled before transplant. Receptor source: a human donor who was the organ donor for an intestinal transplant. CDR3s include the opening cysteine and the closing phenylalanine or tryptophan.

length: 16; V: TRBV15; CDR3: CATQDSYSSSTDTQYF
length: 14; V: TRBV7-9; CDR3: CASSINSNTGELFF
length: 16; V: TRBV28; CDR3: CASSLRLAGVFETQYF
length: 15; V: TRBV30; CDR3: CAWSPDSLRTDTQYF
length: 13; V: TRBV5-1; CDR3: CASSFGGADEQYF
length: 18; V: TRBV5-1; CDR3: CASTALFGVAGDYETQYF
length: 13; V: TRBV4-1; CDR3: CASSQDSLGEQYF
length: 18; V: TRBV25-1; CDR3: CASSEYLLSGSGHNEQFF
length: 13; V: TRBV9; CDR3: CASSVDEGYEQYF
length: 17; V: TRBV25-1; CDR3: CASSEYFQGRKTDTQYF
length: 16; V: TRBV1; CDR3: CTSSHLSSGRFYEQYF
length: 16; V: TRBV6-6; CDR3: CASSYSHVLGRDGYTF
length: 16; V: TRBV11-2; CDR3: CASSLGDRVAGNTIYF
length: 14; V: TRBV5-4; CDR3: CASSPGTGGGEQYF
length: 16; V: TRBV27; CDR3: CASSSFPLAGIYEQYF
length: 14; V: TRBV29-1; CDR3: CSVDSLGWGQPQHF
length: 12; V: TRBV6-5; CDR3: CASRDGIKTQYF
length: 11; V: TRBV19; CDR3: CASTTGYGYTF
length: 14; V: TRBV27; CDR3: CASSFGLAEETQYF
length: 16; V: TRBV2; CDR3: CASSSNRGGLYNEQFF
length: 15; V: TRBV19; CDR3: CASSSASIYYNEQFF
length: 18; V: TRBV28; CDR3: CASSLPLAGTGPNYGYTF
length: 14; V: TRBV10-2; CDR3: CAGGTSGSQETQYF
length: 15; V: TRBV11-1; CDR3: CASSFEELSYNEQFF
length: 14; V: TRBV23-1; CDR3: CARLGLAGYNEQFF
length: 13; V: TRBV11-2; CDR3: CASSLGAVYEQYF
length: 13; V: TRBV28; CDR3: CASRRRGADTQYF
length: 16; V: TRBV28; CDR3: CASRPGTGGRLNEQFF
length: 15; V: TRBV2; CDR3: CARSLLLPLTDTQYF
length: 17; V: TRBV12-5; CDR3: CASGLVLGLASTGELFF
length: 15; V: TRBV2; CDR3: CATQTTGLSGETQYF
length: 15; V: TRBV7-9; CDR3: CASSLAGAVTDTQYF
length: 11; V: TRBV19; CDR3: CASSIYGELFF
length: 15; V: TRBV5-1; CDR3: CASSRYSYSTDTQYF
length: 15; V: TRBV29-1; CDR3: CSVEGDTGGNTEAFF
length: 17; V: TRBV15; CDR3: CATSSYAAGGYYQPQHF
length: 14; V: TRBV6-1; CDR3: CASHGHGVTDTQYF
length: 14; V: TRBV10-2; CDR3: CASGGGVSSTEAFF
length: 17; V: TRBV11-2; CDR3: CASSLDLGTSSYNEQFF
length: 16; V: TRBV5-1; CDR3: CASSLPAGGTYNEQFF
length: 14; V: TRBV7-9; CDR3: CASSFPAVEETQYF
length: 19; V: TRBV9; CDR3: CASSAQTGTSGGAHETQYF
length: 19; V: TRBV13; CDR3: CASSRRGGQARSGANVLTF
length: 14; V: TRBV5-5; CDR3: CASSQPTSQETQYF
length: 16; V: TRBV6-5; CDR3: CASSYSASGGDETQYF
length: 13; V: TRBV27; CDR3: CASSYSVATSEFF
length: 15; V: TRBV7-8; CDR3: CASSSVGASYNEQFF
length: 13; V: TRBV4-1; CDR3: CASSPTGTGELFF
length: 14; V: TRBV30; CDR3: CASSLSGLADTQYF
length: 14; V: TRBV4-2; CDR3: CASSRTSGWYEQYF
length: 12; V: TRBV30; CDR3: CAWSFGVEKLFF